Following are 28 T cell receptor beta chains from one sample sequenced in a study of T cells in Graves' hyperthyroidism and ophthalmopathy. Template material for amplifying TCR beta CDR3 regions consisted of RNA transcripts. The TCR CDR3 first-round RT-PCR relied on the HTBI primer set. TCRdb passed the multiplex PCR reads through MiXCR, listing each CDR3 protein once. The sample lists about 620,000 distinct CDR3 sequences; under 20% were seen once. The sample taken for sequencing was blood. These receptors were obtained from a woman in her 30s with Graves' hyperthyroidism.

The genes are TRBV19 and TRBJ1-1, with TRBD1 matching over 9 bases. Losses at the gene ends were 8 bases for V and 5 bases for J; bases not matched to a gene: 12. CDR1 is LNHDA, CDR2 SQIVND, per germline (reference sequence). CDR3 size: 15 residues. The CDR3 DNA sequence: TGTGCCAGTGATGGACAGGGGAAAAAAACTACTGAAGCTTTCTTT. It codes for CASDGQGKKTTEAFF.

This clonotype showed up many times. V is TRBV2 and J is TRBJ2-7, with 9 bases aligning to TRBD1. There are 14 residues in the CDR3. With 5 bases clipped from V and 9 bases from J, the junction kept 11 bases outside the gene matches. In germline, CDR1 is SNHLY, CDR2 FYNNEI. The CDR3: CASSQGTGTKGQYF. In DNA form, the CDR3 reads TGTGCCAGCAGTCAGGGGACAGGGACGAAGGGGCAGTACTTC.

This clonotype came up many times. The genes are TRBV14 and TRBJ2-3; TRBD2 aligns across 10 bases. The germline gives CDR1 SGHDN, CDR2 FVKESK. The length of the CDR3 is 17 residues. With 4 bases clipped from V and 6 bases from J, the junction kept 13 bases outside the gene matches. In nucleotides, the CDR3 is TGTGCCAGCAGCCCCCTAGCGGGAGTGAACGTACCGGATACGCAGTATTTT. It is translated as CASSPLAGVNVPDTQYF.

This chain uses TRBV5-6 with TRBJ2-4; D might be TRBD1 or TRBD2, each matching 6 bases. V was clipped by 5 bases and J by 0 bases, with 15 bases between them. The germline V gene has CDR1 SGHDT and CDR2 YYEEEE. The CDR3 length is 16 residues. The CDR3 sequence is CASSLWGAIAKNIQYF. In DNA, the CDR3 is TGTGCCAGCAGTCTTTGGGGGGCTATAGCCAAAAACATTCAGTACTTC.

This clonotype was counted between two and nine times. The genes are TRBV27 and TRBJ2-1; D might be TRBD2 (5 bases). The CDR3 runs 18 residues. CDR1 and CDR2 from the germline V gene are MNHEY and SMNVEV (reference sequence). The V end was cut by 3 bases, the J end by 0 bases, with 18 bases between. The CDR3 here is CASSLEAALPSSYNEQFF. The CDR3 region has the DNA TGTGCCAGCAGTTTGGAAGCGGCCCTTCCGAGCTCCTACAATGAGCAGTTCTTC.

This clonotype has a count of ten or more. The chain employs TRBV20-1 and TRBJ2-1; TRBD1 might be the D (6 bases). Trimming stripped 0 bases from V and 5 bases from J, with 14 bases between. Per germline, CDR1 DFQATT and CDR2 SNEGSKA (reference sequence). The CDR3 totals 15 residues. The CDR3 reads CSARDLGQLDNEQFF. The CDR3 region has the DNA TGCAGTGCTAGAGATTTAGGACAGCTTGACAATGAGCAGTTCTTC.

The count of this clonotype is one. The chain recombines TRBV7-9 with TRBJ2-5; D ambiguous. CDR3 length: 14 amino acids. V was shortened by 0 bases and J by 1 base, with 6 bases between the two germline ends. CDR1 and CDR2 (germline): SEHNR, FQNEAQ (reference sequence). CDR3 residues: CASSLAQLQETQYF. CDR3 DNA sequence: TGTGCCAGCAGCTTAGCCCAGCTCCAAGAGACCCAGTACTTC.

This clonotype was detected ten times or more. The chain recombines TRBV11-3 with TRBJ2-2, with D maybe TRBD1 (6 bases). The CDR3 has 13 residues. The germline V gene has CDR1 SGHNT and CDR2 YENEEA. Trimming took 6 bases from V and 7 from J, leaving 12 bases between them. CDR3 sequence: CASRSQGNGELFF. In DNA, the CDR3 is TGTGCCAGCAGATCACAGGGCAACGGGGAGCTGTTTTTT. The full variable domain, with the rest looked up from reference TRBV11-3 and TRBJ2-2, is EAGVVQSPRYKIIEKKQPVAFWCNPISGHNTLYWYLQNLGQGPELLIRYENEEAVDDSQLPKDRFSAERLKGVDSTLKIQPAELGDSAVYLCASRSQGNGELFFGEGSRLTVL.

The chain has TRBV5-6 and TRBJ2-7, with TRBD1 as a possible D gene (5 bases). The germline V gene encodes CDR1 SGHDT and CDR2 YYEEEE. CDR3 length equals 13 residues. Trimming left V 3 bases short and J 6 bases short, with 13 bases between. CDR3 DNA sequence: TGTGCCAGCAGCTCCAGGGTGGCCCGCGAGCAGTACTTC. This translates into CASSSRVAREQYF. Combining the CDR3 with reference TRBV5-6 and TRBJ2-7 gives the whole variable domain DAGVTQSPTHLIKTRGQQVTLRCSPKSGHDTVSWYQQALGQGPQFIFQYYEEEERQRGNFPDRFSGHQFPNYSSELNVNALLLGDSALYLCASSSRVAREQYFGPGTRLTVT.

There are many counts of this clonotype. J is TRBJ2-2 and V is TRBV6-1, with D possibly TRBD2 on 5 matching bases. This CDR3 comprises 14 residues. Germline V lookup: CDR1 MNHNS, CDR2 SASEGT. Between the trimmed V and J ends, which lost 8 bases and 0 bases, there was a span of 10 bases. CDR3 sequence (DNA): TGTGCCAGCTGGAGGAGTACGAACACCGGGGAGCTGTTTTTT. Translation gives CASWRSTNTGELFF.

CDR3 region: CASILAEGSSYNEQFF. The CDR3 DNA is TGTGCCAGCATCCTAGCGGAAGGGAGCTCCTACAATGAGCAGTTCTTC. This sequence joins TRBV7-9 and TRBJ2-1, with 7 bases aligning to TRBD2. Germline-derived CDR1 and CDR2 are SEHNR and FQNEAQ (reference sequence). The trim removed 7 bases at V and 0 bases at J, leaving 9 bases unmatched. The CDR3 is made up of 16 amino acids. Full variable domain (rest looked up from reference TRBV7-9 and TRBJ2-1): DTGVSQNPRHKITKRGQNVTFRCDPISEHNRLYWYRQTLGQGPEFLTYFQNEAQLEKSRLLSDRFSAERPKGSFSTLEIQRTEQGDSAMYLCASILAEGSSYNEQFFGPGTRLTVL.

This chain connects TRBV5-5 to TRBJ1-2; the D gene is possibly TRBD1 (5 bases). The CDR3 sequence is 17 residues long. Trimming took 6 bases from V and 6 from J, leaving 27 bases between them. The germline gives CDR1 SGHKS, CDR2 YYEKEE (reference sequence). The CDR3 bases are TGTGCCAGCACCGTCCGCGAAGTGACCCTGCAGGGCCATGGCTACACCTTC. Translated, it gives CASTVREVTLQGHGYTF.

J is TRBJ1-6 and V is TRBV27, with D possibly matching TRBD1 (5 bases). Germline-derived CDR1 and CDR2 are MNHEY and SMNVEV (reference sequence). V dropped 6 bases and J dropped 7 bases, with 16 bases sitting between them. This CDR3 is built from 15 residues. The CDR3, as DNA: TGTGCCAGCAGGAACTGGGACGGAGAAAATTCACCCCTCCACTTT. It translates to CASRNWDGENSPLHF.

This clonotype was seen at least ten times. This rearrangement joins TRBV29-1 to TRBJ2-1; D may be TRBD2 (6 bases). V was trimmed by 3 bases and J by 5 bases, leaving 11 bases between them. Germline CDR1 reads SQVTM; CDR2 reads ANQGSEA. The CDR3 has 13 residues. The CDR3 protein is CSVESGGDNEQFF. The CDR3 DNA follows: TGCAGCGTTGAGTCCGGGGGAGACAATGAGCAGTTCTTC.

The rearrangement joins TRBV19 to TRBJ2-1; 12 bases are a match to TRBD2. The germline gives CDR1 LNHDA, CDR2 SQIVND (reference sequence). Trimming took 7 bases from V and 5 from J; bases not matched to a gene: 6. CDR3 length: 15 amino acids. CDR3 residues: CASIPLAGGNNEQFF. The DNA of the CDR3 is TGTGCCAGTATCCCACTAGCGGGAGGCAACAATGAGCAGTTCTTC.

This clonotype was seen repeatedly, ten times or more. V is TRBV9 and J is TRBJ1-1; no clear D. Trimming stripped 2 bases from V and 1 base from J, with 6 bases between. From germline, CDR1 is SGDLS and CDR2 YYNGEE. The CDR3 runs 13 residues. The CDR3 here is CASSVGSNTEAFF. CDR3 DNA: TGTGCCAGCAGCGTGGGTTCGAACACTGAAGCTTTCTTT.

With respect to this clonotype: This clone may be a read error of a much larger clone one base away. The gene calls are TRBV2 and TRBJ2-1, with D maybe TRBD2 (6 bases). This CDR3 is 15 amino acids long. Germline-derived CDR1 and CDR2 are SNHLY and FYNNEI. CDR3 sequence: CVTLTGTQAYNEQFF. Here the CDR3 DNA reads TGTGTCACCTTAACCGGGACTCAGGCCTACAATGAGCAGTTCTTC.

This clonotype was observed many times. The V call is TRBV2, the J call TRBJ2-5; D uncertain. V lost 3 bases, J lost 5 bases, and 4 bases lay in between. The CDR3 sequence is 11 residues long. The germline V gene has CDR1 SNHLY and CDR2 FYNNEI. Written as DNA, the CDR3 is TGTGCCAGCAGTGATGAGGAGACCCAGTACTTC. Its protein is CASSDEETQYF.

This clonotype was seen many times. This CDR3 is CASSLELAGGWEETQYF. The CDR3 nucleotides read TGTGCCAGCAGCTTAGAACTAGCGGGAGGATGGGAAGAGACCCAGTACTTC. The V gene is TRBV11-2, the J gene TRBJ2-5, with 12 bases matching TRBD2. From germline, CDR1 is SGHAT and CDR2 FQNNGV. The CDR3 sequence is 17 residues long. Trimming took 0 bases from V and 3 from J; bases not matched to a gene: 5.

This clonotype has a handful of counts. The V gene is TRBV4-1, the J gene TRBJ2-5; D is uncertain. CDR1 and CDR2 (germline): MGHRA, YSYEKL. The CDR3 covers 15 residues. Trimming shortened V by 5 bases and J by 6 bases, and 19 bases separated the two germline ends. The CDR3 DNA reads TGCGCCAGCAGCTCCCAACCGACTGGGGTAAAGACCCAGTACTTC. Translated: CASSSQPTGVKTQYF.

This clonotype turned up a few times. V and J are TRBV5-4 and TRBJ2-2; D gene unclear. Germline-derived CDR1 and CDR2 are SGHNT and YYREEE (reference sequence). V was cut by 0 bases and J by 4 bases, with 10 bases left in between. The CDR3 sequence is 15 residues long. Here the CDR3 reads CASSLGGVRTGELFF. The CDR3 nucleotides read TGTGCCAGCAGCTTGGGTGGCGTGCGCACCGGGGAGCTGTTTTTT.

This clonotype was counted between two and nine times. V is TRBV6-1 and J is TRBJ2-7; D call uncertain. V was trimmed by 6 bases and J by 3 bases, leaving 12 bases between them. From germline, CDR1 is MNHNS and CDR2 SASEGT. The CDR3 runs to 13 residues. CDR3 in amino acids: CASSPSLYYEQYF. The CDR3 nucleotides read TGTGCCAGCAGCCCCAGCCTATACTACGAGCAGTACTTC.

Concerning this clonotype: One end of the junction varies from germline; a read error may be responsible. CDR3 nucleotide sequence: TGCGCCAGCAGCCCGAGCACGAATCAGGCTGAAGCTTTCTTT. It translates to CASSPSTNQAEAFF. The chain carries TRBV11-3 and TRBJ1-1; unclear D gene. Germline loops: CDR1 SGHNT, CDR2 YENEEA. This CDR3 spans 14 amino acids.

This clonotype showed up many times. This rearrangement joins TRBV2 to TRBJ2-7, with 11 positions matching TRBD2. From germline, CDR1 is SNHLY and CDR2 FYNNEI. The J segment lost 1 base and the V segment lost 5 bases, leaving 7 bases of the junction unmatched. The length of the CDR3 is 16 residues. Here the CDR3 reads CASSFTTSGRSYEQYF. For the CDR3, the DNA is TGTGCCAGCAGTTTCACTACTAGCGGGAGATCCTACGAGCAGTACTTC.

There are many counts of this clonotype. The chain carries TRBV28 and TRBJ1-3; D ambiguous. V lost 3 bases and J 0 bases, leaving 6 bases between the germline ends. Germline V gene lookup returns CDR1 MDHEN and CDR2 SYDVKM. This CDR3 spans 14 amino acids. DNA for the CDR3: TGTGCCAGCAGTTTCTCAAGCTCTGGAAACACCATATATTTT. Translating it yields CASSFSSSGNTIYF.

This clonotype has only a few counts. V usage is TRBV2 and J usage is TRBJ2-5; weak D call: TRBD2 (6 bases). The CDR3 contains 15 residues. CDR1 is SNHLY and CDR2 is FYNNEI in the germline V gene. V was pared by 6 bases and J by 4 bases, with 18 bases between. The CDR3 loop reads CASSGTGGVSETQYF. In nucleotides, the CDR3 is TGTGCCAGCAGCGGGACTGGCGGGGTGTCAGAGACCCAGTACTTC.

This clonotype appeared a few times. The rearrangement joins TRBV3-1 to TRBJ2-2, with a weak D call TRBD1 (5 bases). Germline V gene data show CDR1 as LGHDT and CDR2 as YNNKEL (reference sequence). V lost 3 bases to trimming and J lost 5 bases, with 10 bases between them. The CDR3 contains 14 residues. The CDR3 sequence: CASSHRASTGELFF. In DNA form, the CDR3 reads TGTGCCAGCAGCCACAGGGCTTCTACCGGGGAGCTGTTTTTT.

There are many counts of this clonotype. The V gene is TRBV6-1, the J gene TRBJ1-5; 8 nucleotides match TRBD1. Looked up from germline, CDR1 is MNHNS and CDR2 is SASEGT. The CDR3 covers 18 residues. With 3 bases clipped from V and 1 base from J, the junction kept 11 bases outside the gene matches. In DNA form, the CDR3 reads TGTGCCAGCAGTGATCACCGAACCAGGGGGCGAAGCAATCAGCCCCAGCATTTT. This codes for CASSDHRTRGRSNQPQHF.